At least ten counts were recorded for the clone carrying this T cell receptor (beta chain). The entry originates in a study of molecular identifiers for immune sequencing clone quantification. V dropped 4 bases and J dropped 1 base, with 7 bases sitting between them. The germline V gene encodes CDR1 LGHNT and CDR2 FRNRAP. This CDR3 region has 13 residues. One entry per CDR3 protein results from TCRdb running MiXCR on the PCR reads. The sample holds around 460,000 distinct CDR3 sequences; 20% to 25% are singletons and the top ten take about 0.78%. This TCR derives from a human donor in good health. Some libraries in this study had Jurkat cell RNA spiked in. The V and J genes are TRBV12-5 and TRBJ1-1, with D uncertain. Sequencing was carried out using naive CD8+ T cells from blood, with Jurkat cell RNA spiked in. Specified subset: FACS-sorted CD8+CD4-CCR7+CD45RA+ naive T cells. The DNA for the CDR3 is TGTGCTAGTGGTTACCAACCGAACACTGAAGCTTTCTTT. This codes for CASGYQPNTEAFF.